This T cell receptor (beta chain) was sequenced during a study of T cell responses to AZD1222 COVID-19 vaccine. Study observations and caveats: None of the repertoires were sampled until the peak T cell response had passed. Two doses of AZD1222 preceded a rise in Spike-specific TCR breadth and depth.

Measured with immunoSEQ multiplex PCR; TCRdb has only the in-frame clones, and not every one. There are some 99,000 clones in the sample; roughly 83% occur only once, and around 14% lies in the top ten. The V and J ends lost 3 bases and 4 bases respectively, with 15 bases between them. The V gene's germline CDR1 is MRHNA and CDR2 SNTAGT. The CDR3 is 16 amino acids. In regard to this clone: Its target is not known.

The chain joins TRBV6-4 to TRBJ2-2; D not certain. The sequence was obtained from an adult who received the AZD1222 COVID-19 vaccine. This sample comprised peripheral blood, obtained 28 days after the second AZD1222 dose. CDR3 residues: CASSESPSSRTGELFF. The DNA of the CDR3 is TGTGCCAGCAGTGAAAGCCCATCGTCCCGCACCGGGGAGCTGTTTTTT.